This TCR beta chain originates from a study of response to subunit inactivated influenza vaccine. Regarding the study as a whole: Researchers suggested that each seasonal influenza vaccination recruits few new T cells.

TCRdb re-called the RT-PCR reads through MiXCR, storing one row per CDR3 protein. The repertoire consists of roughly 500,000 distinct CDR3 sequences, with approximately 17% occurring once and the leading ten covering less than 4%. With respect to this clonotype: Its cognate antigen is unknown.

The CDR3 covers 15 residues. Germline V gene sequence: CDR1 MDHEN, CDR2 SYDVKM. Trimming removed 4 bases at V and 10 bases at J, with 20 bases between. The origin of this receptor is a man between 50 and 69 years old who received an inactivated influenza vaccine. The chain carries TRBV28 and TRBJ2-1, with D perhaps TRBD2 (6 bases). Material: CD4+ T cells sorted from PBMCs, obtained less than 25 months after vaccination. The CDR3 here is CASSSLSGVRLEQFF. The DNA of the CDR3 is TGTGCCAGCAGTTCCCTTAGCGGAGTTAGGTTAGAGCAGTTCTTC.